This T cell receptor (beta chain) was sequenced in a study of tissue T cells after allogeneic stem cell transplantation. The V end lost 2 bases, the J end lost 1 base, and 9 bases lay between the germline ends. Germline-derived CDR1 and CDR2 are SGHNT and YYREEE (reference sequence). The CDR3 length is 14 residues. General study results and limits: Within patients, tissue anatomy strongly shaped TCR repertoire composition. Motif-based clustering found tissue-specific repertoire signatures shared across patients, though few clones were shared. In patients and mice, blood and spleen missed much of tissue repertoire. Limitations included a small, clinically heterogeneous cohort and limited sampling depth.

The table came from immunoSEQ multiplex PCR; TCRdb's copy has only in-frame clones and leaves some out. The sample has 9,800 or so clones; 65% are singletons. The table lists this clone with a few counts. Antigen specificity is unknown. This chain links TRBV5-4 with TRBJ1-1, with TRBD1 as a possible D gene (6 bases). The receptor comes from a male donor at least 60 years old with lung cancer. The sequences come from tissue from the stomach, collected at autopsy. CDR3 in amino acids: CASSFLQGNTEAFF. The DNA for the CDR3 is TGTGCCAGCAGCTTCCTACAGGGGAACACTGAAGCTTTCTTT.